The 26 T cell receptor beta chains reported below all come from one sample, sequenced in a study of identical twins. TCRdb used MiXCR to reprocess the 5' RACE reads, holding one entry per CDR3 protein. This table holds under 800,000 distinct CDR3 sequences, 20% to 25% found once. This sample also appeared in a second study, on T cells expressing NK-cell markers.

Sequenced input: PBMCs. The receptors stem from a young woman in good health.

The V and J genes are TRBV29-1 and TRBJ1-1, with 7 positions matching TRBD1. The CDR3 has 14 residues. J gave up 1 base and V 6 bases, and 8 bases lay outside the gene matches. CDR1 is SQVTM and CDR2 is ANQGSEA in the germline V gene. In DNA, the CDR3 is TGCAGCGTGTGGGGTCGGGACAGGAACACTGAAGCTTTCTTT. This sequence encodes CSVWGRDRNTEAFF.

In this sample, this clonotype turned up a few times. V is TRBV15 and J is TRBJ2-2; D is unclear. V shed 0 bases and J shed 4 bases, with 6 bases lying between them. The CDR3 is 14 amino acids. The V gene's germline CDR1 is LNHNV and CDR2 YYDKDF (reference sequence). CDR3 nucleotide sequence: TGTGCCACCAGCAGAGAGCGGCCCACCGGGGAGCTGTTTTTT. Translating gives CATSRERPTGELFF.

V gene TRBV5-1 combines with J gene TRBJ2-7; 11 bases line up with TRBD2. Germline V gives CDR1 SGHRS, CDR2 YFSETQ. V was pared by 5 bases and J by 4 bases, with 8 bases of the junction left unmatched. CDR3 length: 15 amino acids. The CDR3 here is CASRSGTSGPYEQYF. The CDR3 coding sequence is TGCGCCAGCAGGTCAGGGACTAGCGGACCTTACGAGCAGTACTTC.

The rearrangement joins TRBV10-3 to TRBJ2-3; perhaps TRBD1 as D (6 bases). The CDR3 is 16 amino acids. The V gene lost 3 bases and the J gene lost 2 bases, with 15 bases spanning the gap. The germline CDR1 and CDR2 sequences are ENHRY and SYGVKD. CDR3 coding DNA: TGTGCCATCAGTGATGGCAGGGGCACCAACACAGATACGCAGTATTTT. This gives the protein CAISDGRGTNTDTQYF.

This clonotype was seen more than once but under ten times. V is TRBV30 and J is TRBJ2-7; 10 bases align to TRBD2. The CDR3 totals 19 residues. Trimming took 3 bases from V and 0 from J; bases not matched to a gene: 17. Germline CDR1 GTSNPN, CDR2 SVGIG (reference sequence). This CDR3 is CAWRPPPGTSAYSSYEQYF. CDR3 bases: TGTGCCTGGAGACCTCCACCCGGGACTAGCGCCTATAGCTCCTACGAGCAGTACTTC.

This sequence joins TRBV5-1 and TRBJ2-1, with 10 bases identical to TRBD2. Germline V gene sequence: CDR1 SGHRS, CDR2 YFSETQ. The CDR3 totals 15 residues. V lost 0 bases to trimming and J lost 6 bases; unmatched junction nucleotides: 3. CDR3 sequence: CASSLVVAGGNEQFF. DNA for the CDR3: TGCGCCAGCAGCTTGGTGGTAGCGGGAGGCAATGAGCAGTTCTTC.

This clonotype was observed many times. The rearrangement uses TRBV4-2 and TRBJ1-4; no clear D. Germline V CDR1 and CDR2: LGHNA, YNFKEQ. The CDR3 is made up of 17 amino acids. V lost 0 bases, J lost 4 bases, and 15 bases lay in between. The CDR3, as DNA: TGTGCCAGCAGCCAAGATCTGGGCCACAGTGGTAATGAAAAACTGTTTTTT. Translated, it gives CASSQDLGHSGNEKLFF.

V usage is TRBV5-1 and J usage is TRBJ2-1; 9 bases are a match to TRBD2. Trimming took 3 bases from V and 7 from J; bases not matched to a gene: 8. CDR1 is SGHRS and CDR2 is YFSETQ in the germline V gene. There are 15 residues in the CDR3. CDR3 nucleotides: TGCGCCAGCAGCTGGGTGGCGGGAGGGGTTAATGAGCAGTTCTTC. This encodes CASSWVAGGVNEQFF.

This rearrangement joins TRBV5-1 to TRBJ2-1, with TRBD2 matching 9 bases. The length of the CDR3 is 16 residues. CDR1 is SGHRS and CDR2 is YFSETQ in the germline V gene. The ends lost 4 bases at V and 2 bases at J; junction bases unmatched: 7. CDR3 nucleotide sequence: TGCGCCAGCAGCACGGTCGCTAGCGGGGCCTACAATGAGCAGTTCTTC. Translated: CASSTVASGAYNEQFF.

This clonotype turned up a few times. The J gene is TRBJ2-5, the V gene TRBV29-1; TRBD1 matches at 9 bases. CDR1 is SQVTM, CDR2 ANQGSEA, per germline. V dropped 4 bases and J dropped 5; count of bases not matched to a gene: 5. The CDR3 runs to 13 residues. CDR3 in amino acids: CSVVTGGTETQYF. The CDR3 coding sequence is TGCAGCGTTGTGACAGGGGGAACGGAGACCCAGTACTTC.

This chain links TRBV11-2 with TRBJ1-1; the D is unclear. This CDR3 is built from 13 residues. V was pared by 1 base and J by 7 bases, with 10 bases between. CDR1 is SGHAT, CDR2 FQNNGV, per germline. CDR3 sequence: CASSLVLTGEAFF. The CDR3 nucleotides are TGTGCCAGCAGCTTAGTACTTACCGGTGAAGCTTTCTTT.

This clonotype was observed at least ten times. V is TRBV15 and J is TRBJ1-1, with 9 bases that match TRBD1. After removal of 5 bases from V and 9 bases from J, the junction contained 7 bases not matched to a gene. The germline CDR1 and CDR2 sequences are LNHNV and YYDKDF (reference sequence). The CDR3 is 13 amino acids. CDR3 in amino acids: CATSRRDREKAFF. CDR3 DNA: TGTGCCACCAGCCGACGGGACAGGGAAAAAGCTTTCTTT.

This clonotype was detected ten times or more. The V call is TRBV11-2, the J call TRBJ1-1, with a weak D call TRBD1 (6 bases). The CDR3 has 16 amino acids. Trimming removed 3 bases at V and 0 bases at J, with 14 bases between. Germline CDR1 reads SGHAT; CDR2 reads FQNNGV. The CDR3 nucleotides are TGTGCCAGCAGCTTCAGCAGGGGATTCATGAACACTGAAGCTTTCTTT. Protein: CASSFSRGFMNTEAFF.

The rearrangement uses TRBV27 and TRBJ2-2; D perhaps matches TRBD2 (7 bases). The CDR3 runs 15 residues. The ends were cut back, 2 bases at V and 5 bases at J, with 12 bases in the middle. Per germline, CDR1 MNHEY and CDR2 SMNVEV (reference sequence). As DNA, the CDR3 is TGTGCCAGCAGTTTAGCCAGGGGAGGGACCGGGGAGCTGTTTTTT. It yields the protein CASSLARGGTGELFF.

This clonotype was observed a few times. The chain combines TRBV10-3 with TRBJ1-2; 9 bases are a match to TRBD1. Germline assignment: CDR1 ENHRY and CDR2 SYGVKD. The V and J ends lost 2 bases and 0 bases, in that order; junction bases with no gene match: 4. The length of the CDR3 is 16 residues. The CDR3 loop reads CAISELTGGANYGYTF. In DNA form, the CDR3 reads TGTGCCATCAGTGAGCTGACAGGGGGAGCTAACTATGGCTACACCTTC.

This chain links TRBV29-1 with TRBJ2-5, with TRBD2 matching over 10 bases. Germline CDR1 SQVTM, CDR2 ANQGSEA. CDR3 length: 12 residues. Trimming at V came to 7 bases and at J to 4 bases, leaving 3 bases not matched to a gene. The CDR3 sequence: CSGRTSGETQYF. The CDR3 coding sequence is TGCAGCGGCCGGACTAGCGGAGAGACCCAGTACTTC.

This clonotype was counted between two and nine times. The CDR3 DNA is TGTGCCAGCAGCGGGAGACGAATGCACTATGGCTACACCTTC. Protein product: CASSGRRMHYGYTF. J is TRBJ1-2 and V is TRBV9; no clear D gene. CDR3 size: 14 residues. Germline V gene lookup returns CDR1 SGDLS and CDR2 YYNGEE. Deletions cut 3 bases from V and 3 bases from J, with 12 bases between. Based on the CDR3 plus reference TRBV9 and TRBJ1-2, the full variable domain is DSGVTQTPKHLITATGQRVTLRCSPRSGDLSVYWYQQSLDQGLQFLIQYYNGEERAKGNILERFSAQQFPDLHSELNLSSLELGDSALYFCASSGRRMHYGYTFGSGTRLTVV.

This clonotype appeared once. V is TRBV11-1 and J is TRBJ1-1; 8 bases align to TRBD1. There are 19 residues in the CDR3. From germline, CDR1 is SGHAT and CDR2 FQDESV (reference sequence). Germline trimming cut 5 bases from V and 3 bases from J; bases unmatched to any gene: 20. Here the CDR3 reads CASSIIQGAGNGVHTEAFF. CDR3 DNA sequence: TGTGCCAGCAGCATAATTCAGGGGGCCGGTAATGGTGTGCACACTGAAGCTTTCTTT.

The chain carries TRBV5-6 and TRBJ1-2; no clear D gene. CDR3 length: 11 amino acids. Germline V gene sequence: CDR1 SGHDT, CDR2 YYEEEE. Trimming pared 3 bases from V and 4 bases from J, leaving 4 bases between. In DNA, the CDR3 is TGTGCCAGCAGCTGGAGCTATGGCTACACCTTC. Translated: CASSWSYGYTF.

This clonotype has more than one count but fewer than ten. The chain is built from TRBV5-1 and TRBJ2-1; 7 bases are shared with TRBD1. Germline V gene lookup returns CDR1 SGHRS and CDR2 YFSETQ. Trimming removed 3 bases from V and 9 bases from J; junction bases left unmatched: 6. This CDR3 has 13 residues. This chain's CDR3 is CASSYIGGFEQFF. As DNA, the CDR3 is TGCGCCAGCAGCTACATAGGGGGCTTTGAGCAGTTCTTC.

The chain has TRBV11-2 and TRBJ2-3, with D possibly TRBD1 on 8 matching bases. Germline assignment: CDR1 SGHAT and CDR2 FQNNGV. The CDR3 has 14 residues. V was pared by 5 bases and J by 5 bases, with 14 bases between. The CDR3 loop reads CASSINRGGDTQYF. The CDR3 nucleotides read TGTGCCAGCAGCATCAACAGGGGGGGAGATACGCAGTATTTT. The full variable domain, completed using reference TRBV11-2 and TRBJ2-3, is EAGVAQSPRYKIIEKRQSVAFWCNPISGHATLYWYQQILGQGPKLLIQFQNNGVVDDSQLPKDRFSAERLKGVDSTLKIQPAKLEDSAVYLCASSINRGGDTQYFGPGTRLTVL.

This clonotype was observed a handful of times. The chain links TRBV5-6 to TRBJ2-7; D unresolved. There are 13 residues in the CDR3. V lost 2 bases and J 2 bases, leaving 8 bases between the germline ends. Germline CDR1 is SGHDT and CDR2 is YYEEEE. The CDR3 region has the DNA TGTGCCAGCAGCTTCCAGGACCCCTACGAGCAGTACTTC. Amino acid sequence: CASSFQDPYEQYF.

V usage is TRBV5-1 and J usage is TRBJ2-1, with TRBD1 identical over 7 bases. The CDR3 has 16 amino acids. From germline, CDR1 is SGHRS and CDR2 YFSETQ. The ends lost 3 bases at V and 6 bases at J; junction bases unmatched: 12. The CDR3 DNA is TGCGCCAGCAGCTGGGCCGGGACAGCTCCTCCCAATGAGCAGTTCTTC. It encodes CASSWAGTAPPNEQFF. Full variable domain (missing parts from reference TRBV5-1 and TRBJ2-1): KAGVTQTPRYLIKTRGQQVTLSCSPISGHRSVSWYQQTPGQGLQFLFEYFSETQRNKGNFPGRFSGRQFSNSRSEMNVSTLELGDSALYLCASSWAGTAPPNEQFFGPGTRLTVL.

This chain joins TRBV20-1 and TRBJ2-4, with TRBD1 matching 7 bases. Looked up from germline, CDR1 is DFQATT and CDR2 is SNEGSKA (reference sequence). The junction had 11 bases not matched to a gene; V was cut back by 5 bases and J by 7 bases. The CDR3 covers 14 residues. CDR3 amino acids: CSAAIGRDSNIQYF. The DNA of the CDR3 is TGCAGTGCTGCGATCGGCCGGGACAGTAACATTCAGTACTTC.

V gene TRBV29-1 combines with J gene TRBJ2-1; D unclear. This CDR3 contains 14 residues. V lost 4 bases and J lost 1, with 11 bases in between. The V gene's germline CDR1 is SQVTM and CDR2 ANQGSEA. Written as DNA, the CDR3 is TGCAGCGTTGGAAGGTCTGGGTCCTACAATGAGCAGTTCTTC. It translates to CSVGRSGSYNEQFF.

This chain uses TRBV9 with TRBJ2-6, with D maybe TRBD2 (6 bases). V was cut by 4 bases and J by 4 bases, with 15 bases left in between. Germline CDR1 SGDLS, CDR2 YYNGEE. This CDR3 region has 16 residues. CDR3 sequence reads: CASSLEGGVGANVLTF. Written as DNA, the CDR3 is TGTGCCAGCAGCCTTGAAGGAGGGGTCGGGGCCAACGTCCTGACTTTC.